These T cell receptor beta chains were read from a single sample in a study of CD8 T cells in ankylosing spondylitis. MiXCR, applied by TCRdb to the 5' RACE reads, yields one record per CDR3 protein. The table has about 220,000 distinct CDR3 sequences, 25% to 30% seen once. The sequenced sample consisted of blood, either unsorted or a sorted T cell fraction (not recorded which). The source of these receptors is a male donor with ankylosing spondylitis or in good health (not recorded which). Each CDR3 is given with its conserved first and last residue. D genes are given only for firm matches. Clone size is shown for a subset of rows, as once, few, many or a class of expanded clone.

length	J	V	D	size	DNA	CDR3
14	TRBJ2-7	TRBV5-1	NA	NA	TGCGCCAGCAGCCGGGACGTCTTGTCCTACGAGCAGTACTTC	CASSRDVLSYEQYF
15	TRBJ1-5	TRBV6-1	NA	few	TGTGCCAGCAGGCGGTCGGGGGATGGCAATCAGCCCCAGCATTTT	CASRRSGDGNQPQHF
15	TRBJ2-1	TRBV6-5	TRBD2	many	TGCGCCAGCAGCTCTAGCGGGAGCTCCTACAATGAGCAGTTCTTC	CASSSSGSSYNEQFF
12	TRBJ1-1	TRBV4-3	TRBD1	few	TGCGCCAGCAGCCAAGAGGGACAGGAAGCTTTCTTT	CASSQEGQEAFF
17	TRBJ2-1	TRBV3-1	TRBD2	many	TGTGCCAGCAGCCGACAAAGCACTAGCGGACCCGACAATGAGCAGTTCTTC	CASSRQSTSGPDNEQFF
12	TRBJ2-5	TRBV18	NA	NA	TGTGCCAGCTCACCACAAAAGGAGACCCAGTACTTC	CASSPQKETQYF
16	TRBJ1-4	TRBV7-9	NA	NA	TGTGCCAGCAGCTCCCGGCAGGGTGGGACCAATGAAAAACTGTTTTTT	CASSSRQGGTNEKLFF
15	TRBJ2-7	TRBV7-9	TRBD2	many	TGTGCCAGCAGCCAGAGGACTAGCCCGTCCTACGAGCAGTACTTC	CASSQRTSPSYEQYF
15	TRBJ2-7	TRBV9	NA	many	TGTGCCAGCAGCGGCACCACCGACCGTCCCTACGAGCAGTACTTC	CASSGTTDRPYEQYF
15	TRBJ2-7	TRBV7-8	TRBD2	NA	TGTGCCAGCAGCCCCGGGACTAGCGCGGTCTACGAGCAGTACTTC	CASSPGTSAVYEQYF
14	TRBJ2-6	TRBV29-1	NA	NA	TGCAGCGTTGATGGGGGGACTGGGGCCAACGTCCTGACTTTC	CSVDGGTGANVLTF
13	TRBJ2-7	TRBV15	TRBD1	NA	TGTGCCACCAGCAGGGGGACAGTCTACGAGCAGTACTTC	CATSRGTVYEQYF
14	TRBJ1-1	TRBV20-1	NA	few	TGCAGTGCTACCCTTGACAGGCCAGCCACTGAAGCTTTCTTT	CSATLDRPATEAFF
14	TRBJ2-7	TRBV7-2	TRBD1	many	TGTGCCAGCACAACTGGACAGGGCCCCTACGAGCAGTACTTC	CASTTGQGPYEQYF
13	TRBJ2-1	TRBV20-1	TRBD1	NA	TGCAGTGGCATCGGGACAGGTCCAATCGGGCAGTTCTTC	CSGIGTGPIGQFF
14	TRBJ1-1	TRBV9	NA	NA	TGTGCCAGCAGCGTAGACGGAATGAACACTGAAGCTTTCTTT	CASSVDGMNTEAFF
14	TRBJ1-2	TRBV6-5	NA	NA	TGTGCCAGCAGTTACTCAAGGGGACCCTATGGCTACACCTTC	CASSYSRGPYGYTF
16	TRBJ2-1	TRBV6-5	NA	NA	TGTGCCAGCAGTTACTCATCCAGCGGCTCCTACAATGAGCAGTTCTTC	CASSYSSSGSYNEQFF
13	TRBJ2-5	TRBV27	NA	NA	TGTGCCAGCAGGCGAGCCGTCCCAGAGACCCAGTACTTC	CASRRAVPETQYF
11	TRBJ2-7	TRBV29-1	TRBD1	NA	TGCAGCGTTGGTACAGGGGTAGAGCAGTACTTC	CSVGTGVEQYF
15	TRBJ2-3	TRBV9	NA	many	TGTGCCAGCAGCGTAGTGGCGGGGTCGAGAGATACGCAGTATTTT	CASSVVAGSRDTQYF
15	TRBJ2-6	TRBV5-1	NA	NA	TGCGCCAGCAGCTTACAGGGTCTTGGGGCCAACGTCCTGACTTTC	CASSLQGLGANVLTF
13	TRBJ2-2	TRBV6-4	NA	many	TGTGCCAGCAGTGATAGACGGGGCGGGGAGCTGTTTTTT	CASSDRRGGELFF
11	TRBJ2-7	TRBV20-1	NA	NA	TGCAGTGCCGTTGGAGGAACCTCCCCAGGGTTC	CSAVGGTSPGF
15	TRBJ2-7	TRBV6-5	TRBD2	NA	TGTGCCAGCAGTTCTGGGAGGGGACGGACCTACGAGCAGTACTTC	CASSSGRGRTYEQYF
18	TRBJ1-2	TRBV3-1	NA	NA	TGTGCCATCAGCCTGACGTCGGGCTCAGGGTACGGTGGCTATGGCTACACCTTC	CAISLTSGSGYGGYGYTF
15	TRBJ1-1	TRBV6-5	TRBD1	many	TGTGCCAGCAGTTACCCCGGGACAGGTCATTCTGAAGCTTTCTTT	CASSYPGTGHSEAFF
14	TRBJ1-2	TRBV27	NA	few	TGTGCCAGCAGTTTATCGGGGCAGCGCTATGGCTACACCTTC	CASSLSGQRYGYTF
14	TRBJ1-2	TRBV20-1	NA	few	TGCAGTGCTAGACATCTTCGGACCAACTATGGCTACACCTTC	CSARHLRTNYGYTF
14	TRBJ2-1	TRBV12-3/TRBV12-4	NA	many	TGTGCCAGCCGAGCGTCCGGGGCCACCAATGAGCAGTTCTTC	CASRASGATNEQFF
15	TRBJ1-3	TRBV3-1	NA	NA	TGTGCCAGCAGCCAACCAACAGATCTTGGAAACACCATATATTTT	CASSQPTDLGNTIYF
14	TRBJ2-1	TRBV10-3	NA	NA	TGTGCCATCAGTGTGGCGGGAACTTACAATGAGCAGTTCTTC	CAISVAGTYNEQFF
14	TRBJ1-1	TRBV20-1	TRBD1	NA	TGCAGTGCGGGGCAATGGGACAGGGGAGCGGAGGCTTTCTTT	CSAGQWDRGAEAFF
14	TRBJ2-7	TRBV29-1	NA	few	TGCAGCGTTGTGGAGAGCCTCCCATCCTACGAGCAGTACTTC	CSVVESLPSYEQYF
19	TRBJ1-4	TRBV27	NA	few	TGTGCCAGCAGTCCCCGAGGGGCCGGGGGGGAAGTCGCTAATGAAAAACTGTTTTTT	CASSPRGAGGEVANEKLFF
19	TRBJ2-2	TRBV3-1	TRBD2	many	TGTGCCAGCAACGAGAACGGACTAGCGGGAGTTCTTGTGACCGGGGAGCTGTTTTTT	CASNENGLAGVLVTGELFF
15	TRBJ2-7	TRBV12-3/TRBV12-4	TRBD1	NA	TGTGCCAGCAGTCAGGGGGAGCAGGCCGCAGGCGAGCAGTACTTC	CASSQGEQAAGEQYF
15	TRBJ1-1	TRBV4-1	NA	many	TGCGCCAGCAGCCAAGGCGAGGTCCCGAACACTGAAGCTTTCTTT	CASSQGEVPNTEAFF
16	TRBJ2-7	TRBV5-1	NA	many	TGCGCCAGCAGCTTGACCCTCTCGCGGGCCTCCTACGAGCAGTACTTC	CASSLTLSRASYEQYF
13	TRBJ1-2	TRBV5-6	NA	many	TGTGCCAGCAGTCGGCAGCCCAACTATGGCTACACCTTC	CASSRQPNYGYTF
12	TRBJ2-7	TRBV15	NA	few	TGTGCCACCAGCATGCGATTCGGGGAGCAGTACTTC	CATSMRFGEQYF
12	TRBJ2-1	TRBV29-1	NA	NA	TGCAGCGGGGGGCGAACCGACAATGAGCAGTTCTTC	CSGGRTDNEQFF
15	TRBJ1-3	TRBV5-8	TRBD1	NA	TGTGCCAGCAGCCTGGGACAGGGGCCTGGAAACACCATATATTTT	CASSLGQGPGNTIYF
15	TRBJ1-2	TRBV12-3/TRBV12-4	NA	many	TGTGCCAGCAGTTTATCGTTGAATGGTTTCTCTGGCTACACCTTC	CASSLSLNGFSGYTF
13	TRBJ1-6	TRBV28	NA	many	TGTGCCAGCAGAGGACAGAATAATTCACCCCTCCACTTT	CASRGQNNSPLHF
17	TRBJ2-1	TRBV9	TRBD2	NA	TGTGCCAGCGCGGGGCGGCTAGCGGTAAGCTCCTACAATGAGCAGTTCTTC	CASAGRLAVSSYNEQFF
13	TRBJ1-6	TRBV20-1	NA	few	TGCAGTGCCCCGGGACATCCTAATTCACCCCTCCACTTT	CSAPGHPNSPLHF
16	TRBJ2-3	TRBV20-1	TRBD2	NA	TGCAGTGCTAGCGTGAAGACTAGCGAACGAACAGATACGCAGTATTTT	CSASVKTSERTDTQYF
12	TRBJ2-1	TRBV5-6	NA	NA	TGTGCCAGCAGCTTGAATCCAGGAGGCGAGTTCTTC	CASSLNPGGEFF
12	TRBJ2-3	TRBV5-1	NA	few	TGCGCCAGCAGCGCAGGCGGGGAGGCGCAGTATTTT	CASSAGGEAQYF
14	TRBJ1-1	TRBV6-4	NA	few	TGTGCCAGCAGTGACTCGAGTCTGAACACTGAAGCTTTCTTT	CASSDSSLNTEAFF